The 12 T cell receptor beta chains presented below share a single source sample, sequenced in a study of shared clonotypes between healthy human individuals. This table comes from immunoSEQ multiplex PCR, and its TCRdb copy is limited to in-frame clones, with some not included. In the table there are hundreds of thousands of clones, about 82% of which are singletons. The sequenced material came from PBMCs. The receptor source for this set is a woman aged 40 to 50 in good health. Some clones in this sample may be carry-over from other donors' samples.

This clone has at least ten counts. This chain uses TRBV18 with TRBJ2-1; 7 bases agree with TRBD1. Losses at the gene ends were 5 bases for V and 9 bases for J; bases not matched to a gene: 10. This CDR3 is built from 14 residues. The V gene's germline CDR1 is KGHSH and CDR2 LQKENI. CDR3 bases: TGTGCCAGCTCAGCTCTTGACAGGGAAGGTGAGCAGTTCTTC. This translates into CASSALDREGEQFF.

The chain's CDR3 is CASSHGTVGYEQYF. CDR3 DNA sequence: TGTGCCAGCAGCCACGGGACAGTGGGCTACGAGCAGTACTTC. The chain couples TRBV27 to TRBJ2-7, with 7 bases identical to TRBD1. V lost 6 bases, J lost 3 bases, and 8 bases stayed unmatched. Looked up from germline, CDR1 is MNHEY and CDR2 is SMNVEV (reference sequence). There are 14 residues in the CDR3.

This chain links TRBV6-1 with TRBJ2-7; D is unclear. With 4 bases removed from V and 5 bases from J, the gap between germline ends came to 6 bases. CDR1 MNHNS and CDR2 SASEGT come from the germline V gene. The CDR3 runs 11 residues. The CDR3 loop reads CASSGAHEQYF. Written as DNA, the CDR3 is TGTGCCAGCAGTGGGGCCCACGAGCAGTACTTC.

The CDR3 region has the DNA TGCGCCAGCAGCTGGGGTTCCGGTAACACTGAAGCTTTCTTT. This encodes CASSWGSGNTEAFF. The V and J genes are TRBV5-1 and TRBJ1-1, with D unresolved. V was clipped by 3 bases and J by 2 bases, with 11 bases between them. In germline, CDR1 is SGHRS, CDR2 YFSETQ. This CDR3 spans 14 amino acids.

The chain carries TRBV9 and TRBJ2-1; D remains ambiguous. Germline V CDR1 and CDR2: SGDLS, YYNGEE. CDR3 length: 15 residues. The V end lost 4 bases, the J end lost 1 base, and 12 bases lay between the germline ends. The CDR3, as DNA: TGTGCCAGCAGCTTCGGGTGGGTATCCTACAATGAGCAGTTCTTC. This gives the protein CASSFGWVSYNEQFF.

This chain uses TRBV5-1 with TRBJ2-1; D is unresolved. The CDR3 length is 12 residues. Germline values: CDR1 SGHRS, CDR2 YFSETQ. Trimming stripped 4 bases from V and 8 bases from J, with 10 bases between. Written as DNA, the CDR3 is TGCGCCAGCAGCCGATCCTGGGATGAGCAGTTCTTC. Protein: CASSRSWDEQFF.

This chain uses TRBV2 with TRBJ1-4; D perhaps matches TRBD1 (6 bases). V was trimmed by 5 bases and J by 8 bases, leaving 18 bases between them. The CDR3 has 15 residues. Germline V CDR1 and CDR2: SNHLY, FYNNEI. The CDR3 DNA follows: TGTGCCAGCAGTCACAGGGAGACGGCAGGAGAAAAACTGTTTTTT. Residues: CASSHRETAGEKLFF.

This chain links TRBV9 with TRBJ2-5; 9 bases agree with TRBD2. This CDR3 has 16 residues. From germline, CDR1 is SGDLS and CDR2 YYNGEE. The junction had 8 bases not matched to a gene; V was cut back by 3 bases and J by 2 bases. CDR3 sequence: CASSAPPSGRQETQYF. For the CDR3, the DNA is TGTGCCAGCAGCGCCCCCCCCAGCGGGAGGCAAGAGACCCAGTACTTC.

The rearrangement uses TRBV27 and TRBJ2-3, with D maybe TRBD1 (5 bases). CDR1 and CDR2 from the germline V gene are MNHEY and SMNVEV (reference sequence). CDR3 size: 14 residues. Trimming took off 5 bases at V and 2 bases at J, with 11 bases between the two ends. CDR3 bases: TGTGCCAGCAGTGAGGACATATACACAGATACGCAGTATTTT. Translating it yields CASSEDIYTDTQYF.

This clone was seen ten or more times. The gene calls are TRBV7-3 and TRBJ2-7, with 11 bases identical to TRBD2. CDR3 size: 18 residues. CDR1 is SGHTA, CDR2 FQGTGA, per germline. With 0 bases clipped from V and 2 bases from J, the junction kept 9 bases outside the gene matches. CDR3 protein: CASSLTSSGRSSPYEQYF. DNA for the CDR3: TGTGCCAGCAGCTTAACCTCTAGCGGGAGGAGTAGCCCCTACGAGCAGTACTTC.

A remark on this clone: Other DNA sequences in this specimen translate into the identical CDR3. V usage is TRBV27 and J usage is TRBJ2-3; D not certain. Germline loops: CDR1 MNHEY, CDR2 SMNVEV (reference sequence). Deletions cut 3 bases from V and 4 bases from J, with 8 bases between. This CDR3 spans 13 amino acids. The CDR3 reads CASSLVGADTQYF. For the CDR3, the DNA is TGTGCCAGCAGTTTGGTTGGGGCAGATACGCAGTATTTT.

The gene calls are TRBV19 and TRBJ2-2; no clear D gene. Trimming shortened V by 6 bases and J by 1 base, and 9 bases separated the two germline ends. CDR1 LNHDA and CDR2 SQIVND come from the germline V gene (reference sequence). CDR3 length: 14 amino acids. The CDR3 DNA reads TGTGCCAGTAGCCGAAGCCGGAACACCGGGGAGCTGTTTTTT. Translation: CASSRSRNTGELFF.